The 8 T cell receptor beta chains given below trace back to one sample, sequenced in a study of identical twins. MiXCR, applied by TCRdb to the 5' RACE reads, yields one record per CDR3 protein. The sample holds approximately 1.8 million distinct CDR3 sequences; roughly a third are singletons and the top ten take more than 0.25%. Specimen: cord blood. These receptors originate from a newborn girl in good health.

The CDR3, as DNA: TGCGCCAGCAGCTTGGAACCCGTGGGACACAGGAACACTGAAGCTTTCTTT. This translates into CASSLEPVGHRNTEAFF. The chain has TRBV5-1 and TRBJ1-1; perhaps TRBD1 as D (6 bases). Germline CDR1 reads SGHRS; CDR2 reads YFSETQ. The V and J ends lost 0 bases and 1 base respectively, with 16 bases between them. The CDR3 runs to 17 residues.

V is TRBV27 and J is TRBJ2-2; D is undetermined. Trimming stripped 7 bases from V and 3 bases from J, with 6 bases between. This CDR3 has 12 amino acids. The germline gives CDR1 MNHEY, CDR2 SMNVEV (reference sequence). CDR3: CASKNYTGELFF. The CDR3 nucleotides read TGTGCCAGCAAGAACTACACCGGGGAGCTGTTTTTT.

The gene calls are TRBV9 and TRBJ2-1, with 7 bases identical to TRBD2. The CDR3 spans 16 residues. J gave up 13 bases and V 1 base, and 17 bases lay outside the gene matches. Germline CDR1 and CDR2: SGDLS and YYNGEE. CDR3 protein: CASSVSPLAAKETQFF. In DNA, the CDR3 is TGTGCCAGCAGCGTATCCCCTCTAGCGGCTAAAGAGACCCAGTTCTTC.

V usage is TRBV10-3 and J usage is TRBJ1-2; D call uncertain. CDR3 size: 14 residues. Germline CDR1 ENHRY, CDR2 SYGVKD. V was trimmed by 2 bases and J by 7 bases, leaving 14 bases between them. Here the CDR3 reads CAISEGEGYGGYTF. The CDR3 DNA is TGTGCCATCAGTGAGGGTGAAGGGTACGGTGGCTACACCTTC.

This chain uses TRBV18 with TRBJ2-4; D might be TRBD2 (5 bases). Matching the DNA end better, TRBJ2-7 makes the J call doubtful. The CDR3 runs to 15 residues. The V gene's germline CDR1 is KGHSH and CDR2 LQKENI. In nucleotides, the CDR3 is TGTGCCAGCTCACCAAGCGGATCCGCCCTTTGCGAGCAGTACTTC. This encodes CASSPSGSALCEQYF.

This clonotype was detected a few times. The CDR3 here is CASSENRGRNSPLHF. The CDR3 region has the DNA TGTGCCAGCAGTGAAAACAGGGGGCGGAATTCACCCCTCCACTTT. The chain links TRBV25-1 to TRBJ1-6, with 9 bases lining up with TRBD1. Looked up from germline, CDR1 is MGHDK and CDR2 is SYGVNS. V lost 2 bases to trimming and J lost 7 bases; unmatched junction nucleotides: 3. The CDR3 loop spans 15 amino acids.

This chain uses TRBV20-1 with TRBJ1-3, with 7 bases lining up with TRBD1. J gave up 4 bases and V 6 bases, and 6 bases lay outside the gene matches. The CDR3 covers 13 residues. The V gene's germline CDR1 is DFQATT and CDR2 SNEGSKA (reference sequence). Here the CDR3 reads CSASTGPGNTIYF. CDR3 DNA: TGCAGTGCCTCGACAGGGCCAGGAAACACCATATATTTT.

This chain links TRBV12-3 or TRBV12-4 with TRBJ1-5; 11 nucleotides match TRBD1. CDR3 length equals 18 residues. Trimming at V came to 8 bases and at J to 0 bases, leaving 12 bases not matched to a gene. Written as DNA, the CDR3 is TGTGCCAGCCGTTCGGGACAGGGGGTACTATATAGCAATCAGCCCCAGCATTTT. Amino acids: CASRSGQGVLYSNQPQHF.